This T cell receptor (beta chain) comes out of a study of CD8+ T cells in alopecia areata. The CDR3 is 15 amino acids. CDR1 GTSNPN and CDR2 SVGIG come from the germline V gene (reference sequence). The ends lost 0 bases at V and 1 base at J; junction bases unmatched: 1. The sequencing template was cDNA reverse transcribed from extracted RNA. The assay was immunoSEQ multiplex PCR, and TCRdb's table has in-frame clones only and misses some. In the table there are about 120,000 clones, around 53% of which are singletons. Treatment defined: oral pan-JAK inhibitor, 5-10 mg twice daily. Collected material from alopecia areata patients comprised lesional scalp punch biopsies and peripheral blood.

This clonotype was obtained from a human donor with alopecia areata. Material: CD4+ T cells sorted from blood, obtained at week 4, from a patient treated with tofacitinib. This chain connects TRBV30 to TRBJ2-3; 10 nucleotides agree with TRBD1. The CDR3 sequence is CAWSVGQGGTDTQYF. CDR3 nucleotides: TGTGCCTGGAGTGTTGGACAGGGGGGCACAGATACGCAGTATTTT.